Only a few counts were recorded for the clone carrying this T cell receptor beta chain. What it recognizes is unknown. CDR1 is LNHNV, CDR2 YYDKDF, per germline (reference sequence). The CDR3 covers 14 residues. The ends lost 5 bases at V and 6 bases at J; junction bases unmatched: 6. This entry belongs to a study of vaccination and CD4 T cells after COVID-19. Study background: The convalescent population consisted of six males and four females, two of whom were of Hispanic ethnicity. Overlapping spike peptides of SARS-CoV-2, HCoV-NL63, HCoV-OC43 and HCoV-229E stimulated the cells.

Treatment meaning: approximately nine-day PBMC culture with coronavirus spike peptide pools or control peptides (ViraFEST assay). On day 3 and again on day 7, fresh IL-2 medium was used to replace half the medium. The assay that was used to sequence DNA from cultured CD4+ T cells was the Oncomine TCR Beta short-read assay. Genomic DNA was taken out of cultured CD4+ T cells by extraction. One entry per CDR3 protein, called by TCRdb with MiXCR from the PCR reads. Of 24,000 or so distinct CDR3 sequences in the sample, roughly 53% were seen once. Sequenced material: CD4+ T cells from blood, cultured in vitro. The rearrangement links TRBV15 to TRBJ1-1, with TRBD1 matching 10 bases. This TCR was recovered from a human donor who had recovered from COVID-19. The CDR3 loop is CATSVDRGLAEAFF. CDR3 in DNA: TGTGCCACCAGCGTGGACAGGGGGTTGGCTGAAGCTTTCTTT.